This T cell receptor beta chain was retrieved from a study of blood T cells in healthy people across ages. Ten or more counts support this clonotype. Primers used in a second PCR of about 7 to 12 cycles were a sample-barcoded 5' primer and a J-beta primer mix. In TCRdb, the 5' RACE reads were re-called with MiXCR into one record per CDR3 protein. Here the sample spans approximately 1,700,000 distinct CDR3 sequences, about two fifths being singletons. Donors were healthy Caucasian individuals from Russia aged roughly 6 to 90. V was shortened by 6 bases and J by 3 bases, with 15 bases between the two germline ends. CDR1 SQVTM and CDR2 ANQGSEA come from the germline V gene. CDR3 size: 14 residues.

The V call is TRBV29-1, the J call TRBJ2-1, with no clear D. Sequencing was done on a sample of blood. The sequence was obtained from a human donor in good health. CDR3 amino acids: CSVRQSPDYNEQFF. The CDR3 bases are TGCAGCGTCCGCCAGTCGCCCGACTACAATGAGCAGTTCTTC.